The 12 T cell receptor beta chains given below trace back to one sample, sequenced in a study of response to subunit inactivated influenza vaccine. TCRdb processed the RT-PCR reads anew with MiXCR; each CDR3 protein has one entry. Of about 570,000 distinct CDR3 sequences in the sample, 10% to 15% were seen once. The source was PBMCs from blood, collected on the day of vaccination. These receptors originate from a man in his fifties who received an inactivated influenza vaccine.

This clonotype was detected only a few times. The gene calls are TRBV6-2 or TRBV6-3 and TRBJ2-7; D unclear. Germline loops: CDR1 MNHEY, CDR2 SVGEGT. The germline V and J ends were trimmed by 7 bases and 3 bases, with 13 bases remaining between them. The CDR3 spans 13 residues. CDR3 residues: CASKNRKGYEQYF. As DNA, the CDR3 is TGTGCCAGCAAGAATCGGAAAGGCTACGAGCAGTACTTC.

The J gene is TRBJ2-2, the V gene TRBV24-1; no clear D. The CDR3 has 12 residues. Trimming took off 5 bases at V and 3 bases at J, with 3 bases between the two ends. The germline V gene has CDR1 KGHDR and CDR2 SFDVKD. CDR3 sequence: CATSGDTGELFF. In nucleotides, the CDR3 is TGTGCCACCAGTGGAGACACCGGGGAGCTGTTTTTT.

This clonotype was counted many times. The V call is TRBV28, the J call TRBJ1-5, with TRBD1 matching 9 bases. Germline V gives CDR1 MDHEN, CDR2 SYDVKM. Germline trimming cut 3 bases from V and 3 bases from J; bases unmatched to any gene: 6. The CDR3 covers 16 residues. CDR3 nucleotides: TGTGCCAGCAGTTTGGCGGGACAGGGTAACAATCAGCCCCAGCATTTT. Protein sequence: CASSLAGQGNNQPQHF.

This clonotype was picked up a small number of times. The CDR3 coding sequence is TGTGCCAGCACCGAAGCGCCCAAGCCCGTCTACGAGCAGTACTTC. As protein: CASTEAPKPVYEQYF. The gene calls are TRBV2 and TRBJ2-7; D unclear. In germline, CDR1 is SNHLY, CDR2 FYNNEI. V shed 7 bases and J shed 3 bases, with 19 bases lying between them. The CDR3 contains 15 residues.

J is TRBJ2-3 and V is TRBV7-8; D unclear. Germline V CDR1 and CDR2: SGHVS, FQNEAQ. The CDR3 has 13 amino acids. Deletions cut 0 bases from V and 11 bases from J, with 12 bases between. CDR3 sequence (DNA): TGTGCCAGCAGCTTAGCTCGATATTCAGGGCAGTATTTT. Its protein is CASSLARYSGQYF.

Comment on this clonotype: Germline is not matched at one junction end, which may reflect a read error. V usage is TRBV4-2 and J usage is TRBJ2-7, with D unclear. CDR1 and CDR2 (germline): LGHNA, YNFKEQ. This CDR3 region has 12 residues. This CDR3 reads CASSRVSYEHYF. The CDR3, as DNA: TGTGCCAGCAGCCGTGTTAGCTACGAGCACTACTTC.

The rearrangement uses TRBV7-2 and TRBJ2-1, with 9 bases fitting TRBD2. The junction had 8 bases not matched to a gene; V was cut back by 5 bases and J by 12 bases. This CDR3 spans 13 amino acids. Germline V gives CDR1 SGHTA, CDR2 FQGNSA. The CDR3 DNA follows: TGTGCCAGCAGCCAGTCTAGCGGGGTGGGGCAGTTCTTC. It is translated as CASSQSSGVGQFF.

This clonotype has more than one count but fewer than ten. The CDR3 DNA sequence: TGCGCCAGCAGCTTTAACAACCCAGATACGCAGTATTTT. Its protein is CASSFNNPDTQYF. The chain employs TRBV5-1 and TRBJ2-3; D is unclear. The ends were cut back, 2 bases at V and 4 bases at J, with 8 bases in the middle. This CDR3 has 13 amino acids. CDR1 SGHRS and CDR2 YFSETQ come from the germline V gene.

This clonotype was found a few times. The chain employs TRBV12-3 or TRBV12-4 and TRBJ2-1; D remains ambiguous. The length of the CDR3 is 16 residues. V was cut by 5 bases and J by 0 bases, with 14 bases left in between. The CDR3 loop reads CASSADGRSSYNEQFF. The CDR3 DNA reads as TGTGCCAGCAGTGCGGACGGTCGGAGCTCCTACAATGAGCAGTTCTTC.

This clonotype was seen a handful of times. The chain carries TRBV7-9 and TRBJ2-3; no definite D call. Germline CDR1 is SEHNR and CDR2 is FQNEAQ (reference sequence). This CDR3 contains 15 residues. V lost 1 base, J lost 2 bases, and 10 bases lay in between. The CDR3 loop reads CASSLVRDHTDTQYF. As DNA, the CDR3 is TGTGCCAGCAGCTTAGTCCGAGACCACACAGATACGCAGTATTTT. Using reference TRBV7-9 and TRBJ2-3 for the parts outside the CDR3, the full variable domain is DTGVSQNPRHKITKRGQNVTFRCDPISEHNRLYWYRQTLGQGPEFLTYFQNEAQLEKSRLLSDRFSAERPKGSFSTLEIQRTEQGDSAMYLCASSLVRDHTDTQYFGPGTRLTVL.

This chain joins TRBV4-3 and TRBJ2-7; D may be TRBD1 or TRBD2 (5 bases each). Between the trimmed V and J ends, which lost 0 bases and 2 bases, there was a span of 14 bases. CDR1 and CDR2 from the germline V gene are LGHNA and YSLEER. This CDR3 comprises 16 residues. The CDR3, as DNA: TGCGCCAGCAGCCAAGAAGTCAGGCCGGGACCCTACGAGCAGTACTTC. Amino acid sequence: CASSQEVRPGPYEQYF.

J is TRBJ1-5 and V is TRBV12-3 or TRBV12-4, with D maybe TRBD1 (6 bases). The CDR3 runs 15 residues. Trimming removed 6 bases at V and 3 bases at J, with 15 bases between. CDR3 in amino acids: CASSRGQMDNQPQHF. The CDR3, as DNA: TGTGCCAGCAGCCGCGGACAGATGGACAATCAGCCCCAGCATTTT.